This T cell receptor (beta chain) derives from a study of siplizumab effects on memory and regulatory T cells. The CDR3 sequence is 14 residues long. The V end was cut by 0 bases, the J end by 3 bases, with 7 bases between. Germline values: CDR1 SGHNT, CDR2 YYREEE (reference sequence). Study results and caveats: Roughly 75-95% of proliferating CD4+ or CD8+ clones lacked an assignable naive or memory phenotype. Treg-derived clones made up an average of about 73% of mappable alloreactive CD4+ clones with siplizumab and under 35% in controls.

As for this clone: Its specificity is unknown.

Profiled with immunoSEQ multiplex PCR; TCRdb holds only in-frame clones, not every one. The sample carries 97,000 or so clones, approximately 90% recorded once. This clonotype originated in a human donor in good health. The chain is built from TRBV5-4 and TRBJ2-1; no firm D call. Input material: CD4+ T cells sorted from blood. This CDR3 reads CASSLVSNYNEQFF. The CDR3 DNA sequence: TGTGCCAGCAGCTTGGTGTCCAACTACAATGAGCAGTTCTTC.